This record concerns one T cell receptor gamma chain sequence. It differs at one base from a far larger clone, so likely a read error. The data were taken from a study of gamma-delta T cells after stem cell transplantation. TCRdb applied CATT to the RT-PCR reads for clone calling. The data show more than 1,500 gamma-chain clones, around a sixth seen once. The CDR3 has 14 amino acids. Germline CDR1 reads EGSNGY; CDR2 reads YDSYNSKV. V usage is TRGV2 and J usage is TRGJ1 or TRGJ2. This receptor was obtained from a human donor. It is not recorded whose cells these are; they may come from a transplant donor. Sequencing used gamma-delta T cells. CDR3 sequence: CATWDGPNYYEKLF. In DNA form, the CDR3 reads TGTGCCACCTGGGACGGGCCGAATTATTATGAGAAACTCTTT.